This passage covers 27 T cell receptor beta chains from one sample sequenced in a study of regulatory T cells in long-lasting Graves disease. According to the study, TCR beta libraries were built with iRepertoire HTBI primers and CDR3-region Arm-PCR. TCRdb independently ran MiXCR on the multiplex PCR reads; one entry per CDR3 protein. The data contain about 210,000 distinct CDR3 sequences, roughly 19% of them singletons. Time point meaning: newly diagnosed GD, antithyroid drugs for less than 3 months. Extracted PBMC RNA gave rise to the TCR library. Another study also made use of these data, one on T cells in Graves' hyperthyroidism and ophthalmopathy.

Material: peripheral blood mononuclear cells (PBMCs), obtained at new diagnosis, from a patient treated with antithyroid drugs. The origin of the receptors is a woman under 40 with Graves disease.

This clonotype showed up just a few times. The rearrangement joins TRBV27 to TRBJ1-3, with D unclear. The CDR3 is made up of 14 amino acids. Deletions cut 5 bases from V and 0 bases from J, with 8 bases between. Germline CDR1 MNHEY, CDR2 SMNVEV (reference sequence). The CDR3 DNA sequence: TGTGCCAGCAGTCCTGCCATCTCTGGAAACACCATATATTTT. Its translation: CASSPAISGNTIYF.

This clonotype was seen many times. The chain combines TRBV2 with TRBJ2-3, with 13 bases matching TRBD2. This CDR3 comprises 16 residues. V lost 7 bases and J lost 6; bases outside the gene matches: 10. Looked up from germline, CDR1 is SNHLY and CDR2 is FYNNEI. CDR3 nucleotides: TGTGCCAGCATCCCTGGACTAGCGGGAGTGGGTGATACGCAGTATTTT. Protein product: CASIPGLAGVGDTQYF.

This clonotype occurred a few times. This sequence may be a read error, since a much larger clone differs from it by one base. The CDR3 end shows no conserved phenylalanine or tryptophan, and so a read error is likely. This rearrangement joins TRBV30 to TRBJ2-7; the match to TRBD2 covers 12 bases. Unmatched junction bases numbered 2, after V lost 3 bases and J lost 2 bases. Looked up from germline, CDR1 is GTSNPN and CDR2 is SVGIG (reference sequence). The CDR3 consists of 14 residues. Here the CDR3 DNA reads TGTGCCTGGAGCCCTAGCGGGGGGGCCTACGAGCAGTACTCC. It yields the protein CAWSPSGGAYEQYS.

The CDR3 sequence is CASSPFLAGTSGRSPSYEQYF. CDR3 bases: TGTGCCAGCTCACCGTTTCTCGCCGGGACTAGCGGGAGGTCCCCCTCCTACGAGCAGTACTTC. This rearrangement joins TRBV18 to TRBJ2-7, with 15 bases identical to TRBD2. Germline CDR1 KGHSH, CDR2 LQKENI. V was clipped by 3 bases and J by 0 bases; unmatched bases: 15. The CDR3 runs 21 residues.

This clonotype was found a few times. The J gene is TRBJ2-2, the V gene TRBV6-1; D call uncertain. Trimming removed 5 bases at V and 6 bases at J, with 4 bases between. There are 11 residues in the CDR3. The germline V gene has CDR1 MNHNS and CDR2 SASEGT. The CDR3 bases are TGTGCCAGCAGTAACCCCGGGGAGCTGTTTTTT. This gives the protein CASSNPGELFF.

In its sample, this clonotype was seen many times. The V gene is TRBV14, the J gene TRBJ2-7; 11 nucleotides line up with TRBD1. Germline V gene lookup returns CDR1 SGHDN and CDR2 FVKESK. This CDR3 spans 16 amino acids. V lost 4 bases, J lost 3 bases, and 8 bases stayed unmatched. The CDR3 reads CASSPRAGTGGYEQYF. The CDR3 region has the DNA TGTGCCAGCAGCCCCAGGGCCGGGACAGGGGGCTACGAGCAGTACTTC.

This clonotype was counted only a few times. A read error is likely here: a far larger clone is one base away. The chain has TRBV28 and TRBJ2-3; 10 bases agree with TRBD1. Germline V lookup: CDR1 MDHEN, CDR2 SYDVKM. The CDR3 has 16 residues. The junction had 6 bases not matched to a gene; V was cut back by 3 bases and J by 3 bases. CDR3 residues: CASSLDRGLGTDTQYF. The CDR3 DNA reads TGTGCCAGCAGTTTGGACAGGGGGTTGGGGACAGATACGCAGTATTTT.

This sequence joins TRBV6-1 and TRBJ2-2; tentatively, D is TRBD2 (6 bases). Trimming shortened V by 5 bases and J by 1 base, and 11 bases separated the two germline ends. The CDR3 has 15 residues. Germline CDR1 reads MNHNS; CDR2 reads SASEGT. The CDR3 DNA reads TGTGCCAGCAGTTACGGAGGGGAGAACACCGGGGAGCTGTTTTTT. Translated, it gives CASSYGGENTGELFF.

This clonotype has a count of ten or more. The rearrangement links TRBV12-3 or TRBV12-4 to TRBJ2-3, with D perhaps matching TRBD1 (5 bases). This CDR3 spans 15 amino acids. V was trimmed by 3 bases and J by 5 bases, leaving 15 bases between them. The CDR3 loop is CASSLDGAVGDTQYF. The DNA of the CDR3 is TGTGCCAGCAGTTTGGATGGGGCGGTCGGAGATACGCAGTATTTT.

This clonotype has a count of ten or more. The chain is built from TRBV28 and TRBJ2-7; unclear D gene. This CDR3 has 14 residues. V was shortened by 2 bases and J by 4 bases, with 12 bases between the two germline ends. Germline V gene data show CDR1 as MDHEN and CDR2 as SYDVKM. CDR3 nucleotides: TGTGCCAGCAGTTTACTCGGCAGGCGATACGAGCAGTACTTC. It codes for CASSLLGRRYEQYF. The whole variable domain, filled in from reference TRBV28 and TRBJ2-7, reads DVKVTQSSRYLVKRTGEKVFLECVQDMDHENMFWYRQDPGLGLRLIYFSYDVKMKEKGDIPEGYSVSREKKERFSLILESASTNQTSMYLCASSLLGRRYEQYFGPGTRLTVT.

This rearrangement joins TRBV5-5 to TRBJ1-1; TRBD1 aligns across 11 bases. The CDR3 loop spans 16 amino acids. Germline V CDR1 and CDR2: SGHKS, YYEKEE (reference sequence). V lost 4 bases, J lost 3 bases, and 8 bases stayed unmatched. CDR3 bases: TGTGCCAGCAGCCCCCTCCGGACAGGGGGCTACACTGAAGCTTTCTTT. It specifies CASSPLRTGGYTEAFF.

Turning to this clonotype: One end of the junction varies from germline; a read error may be responsible. The chain recombines TRBV2 with TRBJ2-7; possible D gene TRBD1, 6 bases. Germline-derived CDR1 and CDR2 are SNHLY and FYNNEI. CDR3 size: 13 residues. CDR3 DNA sequence: TGTGCCAGCAGAGAAGGGGGAGCCTACGAGCAGTACTTC. Protein: CASREGGAYEQYF.

The sample holds many counts of this clonotype. The chain has TRBV2 and TRBJ1-2; 8 bases line up with TRBD1. The germline gives CDR1 SNHLY, CDR2 FYNNEI. V lost 4 bases to trimming and J lost 5 bases; unmatched junction nucleotides: 18. The CDR3 contains 18 residues. The CDR3 protein is CASSAESTGVSSLYGYTF. CDR3 nucleotide sequence: TGTGCCAGCAGTGCAGAATCGACAGGGGTGAGCTCTCTTTATGGCTACACCTTC.

This clonotype was counted many times. The rearrangement joins TRBV19 to TRBJ2-3, with D possibly being TRBD1 (5 bases). This CDR3 comprises 15 residues. CDR1 is LNHDA, CDR2 SQIVND, per germline (reference sequence). The V and J ends lost 4 bases and 0 bases respectively, with 11 bases between them. Here the CDR3 DNA reads TGTGCCAGTAGTACCTCAGGGAAGAGCACAGATACGCAGTATTTT. Encoded protein: CASSTSGKSTDTQYF.

This clonotype was counted at least ten times. This chain joins TRBV6-1 and TRBJ1-2; possible D gene TRBD1, 6 bases. V lost 6 bases and J lost 7, with 12 bases in between. Germline assignment: CDR1 MNHNS and CDR2 SASEGT. The CDR3 consists of 12 residues. CDR3 nucleotide sequence: TGTGCCAGCAGGCAGGGGCAGGCTGGCTACACCTTC. Its translation: CASRQGQAGYTF.

This clonotype was detected many times. The rearrangement links TRBV10-2 to TRBJ2-2, with 13 nucleotides matching TRBD2. J was trimmed by 4 bases and V by 2 bases; bases with no gene match: 4. The CDR3 is 17 amino acids. CDR1 and CDR2 from the germline V gene are WSHSY and SAAADI. The CDR3: CASSETSGGAGTGELFF. In DNA, the CDR3 is TGCGCCAGCAGTGAGACTAGCGGGGGGGCGGGCACCGGGGAGCTGTTTTTT.

This chain links TRBV28 with TRBJ1-2; unclear D gene. V was clipped by 5 bases and J by 0 bases, with 10 bases between them. The CDR3 runs to 14 residues. Germline CDR1 MDHEN, CDR2 SYDVKM. CDR3 amino acids: CASSPQSTNYGYTF. In nucleotides, the CDR3 is TGTGCCAGCAGTCCACAGAGCACTAACTATGGCTACACCTTC.

This clonotype appeared many times. V usage is TRBV19 and J usage is TRBJ1-1, with a weak D call TRBD1 (6 bases). Germline-derived CDR1 and CDR2 are LNHDA and SQIVND (reference sequence). The CDR3 is 11 amino acids. Trimming took off 9 bases at V and 5 bases at J, with 10 bases between the two ends. The CDR3 sequence is CASRGPTEAFF. The CDR3 bases are TGTGCCAGCAGGGGACCGACTGAAGCTTTCTTT. The full variable domain, in which reference TRBV19 and TRBJ1-1 provide the parts outside the CDR3, is DGGITQSPKYLFRKEGQNVTLSCEQNLNHDAMYWYRQDPGQGLRLIYYSQIVNDFQKGDIAEGYSVSREKKESFPLTVTSAQKNPTAFYLCASRGPTEAFFGQGTRLTVV.

This clonotype appeared many times. CDR3 sequence: CASRPYRGGTEAFF. The DNA of the CDR3 is TGTGCCAGCCGTCCCTACAGGGGCGGCACTGAAGCTTTCTTT. J is TRBJ1-1 and V is TRBV2, with 7 bases fitting TRBD1. J gave up 4 bases and V 8 bases, and 10 bases lay outside the gene matches. This CDR3 is built from 14 residues. Germline CDR1 is SNHLY and CDR2 is FYNNEI.

This clonotype was seen at least ten times. J is TRBJ1-1 and V is TRBV27; D call uncertain. Germline V CDR1 and CDR2: MNHEY, SMNVEV (reference sequence). This CDR3 region has 12 residues. Deletions cut 4 bases from V and 4 bases from J, with 7 bases between. This CDR3 reads CASSSPGTEAFF. The CDR3 bases are TGTGCCAGCAGTTCCCCAGGCACTGAAGCTTTCTTT.

The gene calls are TRBV27 and TRBJ2-5, with D perhaps matching TRBD1 (6 bases). The CDR3 totals 15 residues. CDR1 is MNHEY, CDR2 SMNVEV, per germline (reference sequence). Between the trimmed V and J ends, which lost 6 bases and 3 bases, there was a span of 17 bases. CDR3: CASRLRTDREETQYF. CDR3 nucleotide sequence: TGTGCCAGCAGATTAAGAACGGACAGAGAAGAGACCCAGTACTTC.

This clonotype was seen repeatedly, ten times or more. This sequence joins TRBV2 and TRBJ2-5; either TRBD1 or TRBD2 may supply D (5 bases each). Trimming stripped 8 bases from V and 4 bases from J, with 17 bases between. CDR3 length equals 14 residues. Germline lookup yields CDR1 SNHLY and CDR2 FYNNEI. The CDR3 reads CASENGGDLETQYF. The CDR3 DNA reads TGTGCCAGCGAGAATGGGGGAGACTTAGAGACCCAGTACTTC.

This clonotype has ten or more counts. This chain uses TRBV25-1 with TRBJ2-7; the D call may be TRBD1 or TRBD2 (5 bases each). CDR1 and CDR2 from the germline V gene are MGHDK and SYGVNS. V was cut by 7 bases and J by 2 bases, with 15 bases left in between. This CDR3 has 14 residues. CDR3 sequence reads: CASTDPGTTYEQYF. Here the CDR3 DNA reads TGTGCCAGCACTGACCCCGGGACCACCTACGAGCAGTACTTC.

This clonotype was counted ten times or more. The V call is TRBV5-4, the J call TRBJ1-2; the D gene is possibly TRBD1 (6 bases). The germline gives CDR1 SGHNT, CDR2 YYREEE (reference sequence). The CDR3 loop spans 14 amino acids. V lost 0 bases and J 4 bases, leaving 10 bases between the germline ends. CDR3 nucleotide sequence: TGTGCCAGCAGCTTGGCCTCAGGGGTCTATGGCTACACCTTC. Translation gives CASSLASGVYGYTF.

The table lists this clonotype with many counts. The V gene is TRBV28, the J gene TRBJ1-1, with D tentatively TRBD1 (5 bases). The CDR3 extends over 14 amino acids. The germline V and J ends were trimmed by 5 bases and 4 bases, with 14 bases remaining between them. The germline gives CDR1 MDHEN, CDR2 SYDVKM. This CDR3 is CASSPPQVSTEAFF. DNA of the CDR3: TGTGCCAGCAGTCCACCACAGGTTTCCACTGAAGCTTTCTTT.

This clonotype was seen at least ten times. This chain uses TRBV2 with TRBJ1-6; TRBD1 might be the D (6 bases). There are 15 residues in the CDR3. Trimming stripped 6 bases from V and 8 bases from J, with 17 bases between. CDR1 SNHLY and CDR2 FYNNEI come from the germline V gene. The CDR3 region has the DNA TGTGCCAGCAGGCCTCCGGACCAGGGGCATTCACCCCTCCACTTT. Translating gives CASRPPDQGHSPLHF.

This clonotype was observed many times. The chain uses TRBV5-1 and TRBJ2-5; D not certain. V dropped 6 bases and J dropped 5 bases, with 17 bases sitting between them. The germline V gene encodes CDR1 SGHRS and CDR2 YFSETQ. This CDR3 spans 14 amino acids. The CDR3 spells CASKPAPVSETQYF. The CDR3 region has the DNA TGCGCCAGCAAGCCTGCTCCAGTGTCGGAGACCCAGTACTTC.